One and the same sample provided the 8 T cell receptor beta chains below, sequenced in a study of shared clonotypes between healthy human individuals. TCRdb keeps only in-frame clones here, not all; method: immunoSEQ multiplex PCR. The table has hundreds of thousands of clones, around 72% seen once. Sequenced material: memory CD4+ T cells sorted from blood. Subset indicated: CD45RA-negative fraction. The receptors stem from a woman aged 30 to 39 in good health.

This clone was seen at least ten times. The sample has other DNA sequences that encode this CDR3 too. This sequence joins TRBV19 and TRBJ1-1; D unresolved. V was pared by 3 bases and J by 0 bases, with 8 bases between. The CDR3 has 14 amino acids. The germline gives CDR1 LNHDA, CDR2 SQIVND (reference sequence). CDR3 in DNA: TGTGCCAGTAGTATTGAGGGAATGAACACTGAAGCTTTCTTT. It is translated as CASSIEGMNTEAFF.

The genes are TRBV12-2 and TRBJ2-3; the listed D gene, TRBD2, was not tested against the DNA. TRBV12-2 is assigned pseudogene status. The CDR3 contains 12 residues. CDR3 sequence: CASRLADSGQYF. DNA of the CDR3: TGTGCAAGTCGCTTAGCGGACTCTGGGCAGTATTTT.

V gene TRBV28 combines with J gene TRBJ2-5; D unclear. V was trimmed by 6 bases and J by 2 bases, leaving 10 bases between them. There are 13 residues in the CDR3. Looked up from germline, CDR1 is MDHEN and CDR2 is SYDVKM. CDR3 amino acids: CASRNPTQETQYF. CDR3 nucleotides: TGTGCCAGCAGGAACCCGACTCAAGAGACCCAGTACTTC.

Comment on this clone: Other nucleotide sequences from this sample produce the same CDR3. The gene calls are TRBV11-2 and TRBJ2-1; no definite D call. There are 13 residues in the CDR3. V was pared by 1 base and J by 4 bases, with 5 bases between. Germline CDR1 reads SGHAT; CDR2 reads FQNNGV. The CDR3 DNA reads as TGTGCCAGCAGCTTAGTTCTTTACAATGAGCAGTTCTTC. Translating gives CASSLVLYNEQFF.

The V and J genes are TRBV7-9 and TRBJ2-1; no reliable D call. Germline V gene lookup returns CDR1 SEHNR and CDR2 FQNEAQ (reference sequence). Trimming took 6 bases from V and 10 from J, leaving 16 bases between them. The CDR3 is 13 amino acids. In nucleotides, the CDR3 is TGTGCCAGCAGGACATGGGCAGGCGGAGAGCAGTTCTTC. Its translation is CASRTWAGGEQFF.

The V and J genes are TRBV28 and TRBJ1-5, with 9 positions matching TRBD1. The CDR3 runs 17 residues. The ends lost 7 bases at V and 6 bases at J; junction bases unmatched: 16. Looked up from germline, CDR1 is MDHEN and CDR2 is SYDVKM. The CDR3 region is CASTPKFGQGRGQPQHF. For the CDR3, the DNA is TGTGCCAGCACCCCAAAGTTTGGACAGGGGAGAGGTCAGCCCCAGCATTTT. The complete variable domain, with remaining parts taken from reference TRBV28 and TRBJ1-5, reads DVKVTQSSRYLVKRTGEKVFLECVQDMDHENMFWYRQDPGLGLRLIYFSYDVKMKEKGDIPEGYSVSREKKERFSLILESASTNQTSMYLCASTPKFGQGRGQPQHFGDGTRLSIL.

The chain combines TRBV7-2 with TRBJ2-5; 10 nucleotides line up with TRBD2. Germline V gene sequence: CDR1 SGHTA, CDR2 FQGNSA. The V and J ends lost 0 bases and 4 bases, in that order; junction bases with no gene match: 5. The CDR3 spans 16 residues. The chain's CDR3 is CASSLALAGAGETQYF. The CDR3 DNA sequence: TGTGCCAGCAGCTTAGCGCTAGCGGGAGCGGGAGAGACCCAGTACTTC.

A few counts support this clone. The chain couples TRBV6-6 to TRBJ1-5, with a tentative D call TRBD1 (5 bases). V shed 7 bases and J shed 6 bases, with 22 bases lying between them. The V gene's germline CDR1 is MNHNY and CDR2 SVGAGI (reference sequence). This CDR3 contains 16 residues. CDR3 DNA sequence: TGTGCCAGCATGGACACGAAGATCGGTAGTAGTCAGCCCCAGCATTTT. Its translation: CASMDTKIGSSQPQHF.